This entry is about one TCR beta chain. This record belongs to a study of shared clonotypes between healthy human individuals. The authors split each subset's genomic DNA evenly across several immunoSEQ plates. Sequencing was performed with immunoSEQ multiplex PCR; in TCRdb, only in-frame clones are kept and a portion is missing. This sample has some 630,000 clones, with less than 80% found just once. Donors had no recently reported acute infections or vaccinations and were HIV-negative. The CDR3 loop spans 16 amino acids. After removal of 6 bases from V and 5 bases from J, the junction contained 15 bases not matched to a gene. The germline gives CDR1 MDHEN, CDR2 SYDVKM.

The sequence was obtained from a woman aged 25 to 45 in good health. The gene calls are TRBV28 and TRBJ1-1; 7 bases match TRBD1. The sample was memory CD4+ T cells sorted from blood. Indicated subset: CD45RA-negative fraction. CDR3 DNA: TGTGCCAGCAGCCAAGGGGACAGCGGGCGCAGGACTGAAGCTTTCTTT. It yields the protein CASSQGDSGRRTEAFF.